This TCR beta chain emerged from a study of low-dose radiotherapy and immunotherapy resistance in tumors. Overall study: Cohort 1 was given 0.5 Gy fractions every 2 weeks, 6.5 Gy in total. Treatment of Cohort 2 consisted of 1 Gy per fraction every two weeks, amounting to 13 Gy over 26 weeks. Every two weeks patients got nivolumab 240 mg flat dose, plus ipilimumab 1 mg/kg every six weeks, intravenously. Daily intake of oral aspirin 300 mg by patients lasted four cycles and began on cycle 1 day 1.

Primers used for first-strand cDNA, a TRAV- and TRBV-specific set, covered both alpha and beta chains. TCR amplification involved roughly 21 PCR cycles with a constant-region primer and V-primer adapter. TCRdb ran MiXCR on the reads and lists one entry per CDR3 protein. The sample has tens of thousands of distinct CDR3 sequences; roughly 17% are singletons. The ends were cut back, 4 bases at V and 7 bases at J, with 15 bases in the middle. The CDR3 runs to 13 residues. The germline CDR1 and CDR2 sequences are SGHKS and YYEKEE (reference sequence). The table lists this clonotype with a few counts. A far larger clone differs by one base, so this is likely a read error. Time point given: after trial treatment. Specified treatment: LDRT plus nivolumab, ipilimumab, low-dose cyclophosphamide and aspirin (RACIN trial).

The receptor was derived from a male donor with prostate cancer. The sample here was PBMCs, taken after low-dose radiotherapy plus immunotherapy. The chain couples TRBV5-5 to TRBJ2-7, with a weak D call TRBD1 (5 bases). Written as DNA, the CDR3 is TGTGCCAGCAGCCCAAAGGGGCCTTATGAGCAGTACTTC. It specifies CASSPKGPYEQYF.